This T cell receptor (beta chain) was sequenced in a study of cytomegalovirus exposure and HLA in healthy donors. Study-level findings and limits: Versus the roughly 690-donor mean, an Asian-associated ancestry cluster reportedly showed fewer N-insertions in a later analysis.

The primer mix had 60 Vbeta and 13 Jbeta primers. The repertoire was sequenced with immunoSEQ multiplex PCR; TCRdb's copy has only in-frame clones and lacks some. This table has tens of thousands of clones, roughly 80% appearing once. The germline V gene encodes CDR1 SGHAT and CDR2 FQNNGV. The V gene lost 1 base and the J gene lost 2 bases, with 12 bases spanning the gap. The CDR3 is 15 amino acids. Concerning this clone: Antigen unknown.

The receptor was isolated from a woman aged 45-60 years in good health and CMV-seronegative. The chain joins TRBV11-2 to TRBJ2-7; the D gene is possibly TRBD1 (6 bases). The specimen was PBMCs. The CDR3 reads CASSLGQAITYEQYF. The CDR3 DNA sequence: TGTGCCAGCAGCTTAGGACAGGCAATAACCTACGAGCAGTACTTC.